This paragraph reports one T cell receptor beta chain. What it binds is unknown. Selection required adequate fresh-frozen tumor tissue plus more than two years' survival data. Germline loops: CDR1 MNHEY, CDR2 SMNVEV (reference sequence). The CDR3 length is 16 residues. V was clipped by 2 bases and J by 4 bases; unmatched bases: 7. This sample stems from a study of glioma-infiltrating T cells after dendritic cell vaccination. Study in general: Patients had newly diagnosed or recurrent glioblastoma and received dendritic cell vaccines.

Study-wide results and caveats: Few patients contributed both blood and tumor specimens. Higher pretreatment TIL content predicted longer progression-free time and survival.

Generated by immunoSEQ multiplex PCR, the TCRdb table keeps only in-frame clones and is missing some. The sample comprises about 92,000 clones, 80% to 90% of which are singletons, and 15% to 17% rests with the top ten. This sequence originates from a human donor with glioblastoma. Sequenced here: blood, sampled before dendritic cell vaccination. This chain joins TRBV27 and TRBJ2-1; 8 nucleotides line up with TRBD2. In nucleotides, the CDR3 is TGTGCCAGCAGTTTACTAGCGGGTTCGATATACAATGAGCAGTTCTTC. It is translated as CASSLLAGSIYNEQFF.